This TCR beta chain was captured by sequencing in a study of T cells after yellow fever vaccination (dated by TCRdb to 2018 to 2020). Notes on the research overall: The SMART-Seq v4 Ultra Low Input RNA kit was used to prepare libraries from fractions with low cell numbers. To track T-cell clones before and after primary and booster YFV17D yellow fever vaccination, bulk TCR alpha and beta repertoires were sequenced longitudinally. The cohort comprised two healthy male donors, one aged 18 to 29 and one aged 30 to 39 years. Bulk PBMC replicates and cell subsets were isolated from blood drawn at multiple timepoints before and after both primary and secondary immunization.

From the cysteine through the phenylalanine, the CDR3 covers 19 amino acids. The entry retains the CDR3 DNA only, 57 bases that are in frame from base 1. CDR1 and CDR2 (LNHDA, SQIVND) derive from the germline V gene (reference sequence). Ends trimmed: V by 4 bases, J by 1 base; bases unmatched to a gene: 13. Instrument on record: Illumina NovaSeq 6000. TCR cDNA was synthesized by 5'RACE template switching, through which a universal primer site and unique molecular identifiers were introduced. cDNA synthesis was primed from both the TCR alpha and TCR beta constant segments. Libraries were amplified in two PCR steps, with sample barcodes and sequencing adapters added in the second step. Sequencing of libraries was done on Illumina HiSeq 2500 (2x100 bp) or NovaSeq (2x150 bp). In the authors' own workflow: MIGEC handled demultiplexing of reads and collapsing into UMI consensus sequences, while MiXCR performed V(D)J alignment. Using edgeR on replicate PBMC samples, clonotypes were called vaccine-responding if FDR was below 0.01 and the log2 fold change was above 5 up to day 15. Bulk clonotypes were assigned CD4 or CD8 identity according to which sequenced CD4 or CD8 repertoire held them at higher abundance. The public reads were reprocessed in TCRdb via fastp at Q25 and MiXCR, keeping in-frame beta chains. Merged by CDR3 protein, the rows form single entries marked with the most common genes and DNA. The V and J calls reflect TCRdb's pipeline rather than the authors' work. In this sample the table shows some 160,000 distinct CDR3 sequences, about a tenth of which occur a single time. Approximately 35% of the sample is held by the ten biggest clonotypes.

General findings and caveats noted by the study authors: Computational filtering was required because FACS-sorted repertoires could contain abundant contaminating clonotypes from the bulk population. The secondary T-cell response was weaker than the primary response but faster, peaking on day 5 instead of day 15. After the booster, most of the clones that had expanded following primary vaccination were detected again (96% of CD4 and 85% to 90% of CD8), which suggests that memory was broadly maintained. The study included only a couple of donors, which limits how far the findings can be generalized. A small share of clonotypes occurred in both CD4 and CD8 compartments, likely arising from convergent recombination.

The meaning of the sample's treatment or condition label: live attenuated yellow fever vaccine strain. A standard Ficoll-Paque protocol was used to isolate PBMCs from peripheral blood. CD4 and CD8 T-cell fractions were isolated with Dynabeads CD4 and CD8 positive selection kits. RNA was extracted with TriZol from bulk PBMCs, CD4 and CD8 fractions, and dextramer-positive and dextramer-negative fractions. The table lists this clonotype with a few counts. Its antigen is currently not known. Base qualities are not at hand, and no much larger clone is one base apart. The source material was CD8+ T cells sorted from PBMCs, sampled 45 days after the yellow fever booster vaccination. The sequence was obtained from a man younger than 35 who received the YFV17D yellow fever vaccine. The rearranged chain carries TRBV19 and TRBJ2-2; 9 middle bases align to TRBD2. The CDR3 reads CASSKPRSSGGRNTGELFF. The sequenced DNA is TGTGCCAGTAGTAAGCCCCGGAGTAGCGGGGGAAGGAACACCGGGGAGCTGTTTTTT.